This TCR beta chain was recovered during a study of blood T cell repertoires in COVID-19. Deletions cut 4 bases from V and 5 bases from J, with 17 bases between. The CDR3 is made up of 16 amino acids. Germline CDR1 and CDR2: LGHDT and YNNKEL (reference sequence). Measured with immunoSEQ multiplex PCR; TCRdb has only the in-frame clones, and not every one. The repertoire holds 180,000 or so clones, with 84% as singletons. The V and J genes are TRBV3-1 (or the pseudogene TRBV3-2) and TRBJ1-4; D is perhaps TRBD1 (6 bases). Sequenced input: peripheral blood. This receptor was obtained from a human donor with acute or convalescent COVID-19. The donor label of this sample is uncertain. The CDR3 here is CASSLAWGTPNEKLFF. As DNA, the CDR3 is TGTGCCAGCAGCCTGGCCTGGGGGACACCCAATGAAAAACTGTTTTTT.